Presented here are 7 T cell receptor beta chains from one specimen sequenced in a study of blood T cell repertoires in COVID-19. Sequenced by immunoSEQ multiplex PCR; TCRdb stores in-frame clones only, minus some. The sample lists 110,000 to 150,000 clones, around 87% seen once, with about 11% in the top ten. The specimen was PBMCs or T cells enriched from blood (not recorded which). The source of these receptors is a man aged 60 to 69 who had recovered from COVID-19.

The CDR3, as DNA: TGTGCCTGGAGTAGGACAGACTATGGCTACACCTTC. Protein sequence: CAWSRTDYGYTF. The V call is TRBV30, the J call TRBJ1-2, with a possible D match to TRBD1 (6 bases). The CDR3 runs 12 residues. Germline lookup yields CDR1 GTSNPN and CDR2 SVGIG (reference sequence). Trimming left V 2 bases short and J 3 bases short, with 7 bases between.

The chain joins TRBV24-1 to TRBJ2-1; tentative D call: TRBD2 (5 bases). The V end lost 3 bases, the J end lost 5 bases, and 13 bases lay between the germline ends. This CDR3 comprises 15 residues. In germline, CDR1 is KGHDR, CDR2 SFDVKD. The CDR3 is CATSDSGRGNNEQFF. CDR3 coding DNA: TGTGCCACCAGTGATAGTGGGAGAGGGAACAATGAGCAGTTCTTC.

This clone has just one count. V gene TRBV24-1 combines with J gene TRBJ2-2; 10 bases are shared with TRBD2. The CDR3 loop spans 17 amino acids. Per germline, CDR1 KGHDR and CDR2 SFDVKD. J was trimmed by 3 bases and V by 1 base; bases with no gene match: 4. The CDR3 sequence is CATSDLTSGADTGELFF. The CDR3 DNA reads as TGTGCCACCAGTGATTTAACTAGCGGGGCCGACACCGGGGAGCTGTTTTTT.

The chain joins TRBV5-1 to TRBJ2-3; 10 positions match TRBD2. Germline CDR1 SGHRS, CDR2 YFSETQ. V dropped 3 bases and J dropped 6; count of bases not matched to a gene: 7. The CDR3 is 15 residues long. As DNA, the CDR3 is TGCGCCAGCAGCTCGTGGAGCGGGGGGGCCGATACGCAGTATTTT. This translates into CASSSWSGGADTQYF.

The chain joins TRBV19 to TRBJ1-5; 10 bases map to TRBD1. Trimming removed 7 bases from V and 2 bases from J; junction bases left unmatched: 14. Germline-derived CDR1 and CDR2 are LNHDA and SQIVND (reference sequence). This CDR3 is 18 amino acids long. CDR3 region: CASNRDRGILAGNQPQHF. The CDR3 bases are TGTGCCAGTAACCGGGACAGGGGTATATTGGCAGGCAATCAGCCCCAGCATTTT. The full variable domain, in which reference TRBV19 and TRBJ1-5 provide the parts outside the CDR3, is DGGITQSPKYLFRKEGQNVTLSCEQNLNHDAMYWYRQDPGQGLRLIYYSQIVNDFQKGDIAEGYSVSREKKESFPLTVTSAQKNPTAFYLCASNRDRGILAGNQPQHFGDGTRLSIL.

The chain combines TRBV7-9 with TRBJ2-3; 7 bases line up with TRBD2. Germline-derived CDR1 and CDR2 are SEHNR and FQNEAQ (reference sequence). The CDR3 has 15 residues. V was pared by 0 bases and J by 5 bases, with 5 bases of the junction left unmatched. The CDR3 protein is CASSLAGGGEDTQYF. As DNA, the CDR3 is TGTGCCAGCAGCTTAGCGGGCGGGGGAGAAGATACGCAGTATTTT.

CDR3 region: CASSLARLRDRDTGELFF. The CDR3 DNA follows: TGTGCCAGCAGCTTAGCGAGACTACGGGACAGGGACACCGGGGAGCTGTTTTTT. The V gene is TRBV7-8, the J gene TRBJ2-2; 9 positions agree with TRBD1. Losses at the gene ends were 0 bases for V and 3 bases for J; bases not matched to a gene: 8. CDR1 is SGHVS, CDR2 FQNEAQ, per germline. The CDR3 is 18 residues long. The variable domain in full, completed from reference TRBV7-8 and TRBJ2-2, reads GAGVSQSPRYKVAKRGQDVALRCDPISGHVSLFWYQQALGQGPEFLTYFQNEAQLDKSGLPSDRFFAERPEGSVSTLKIQRTQQEDSAVYLCASSLARLRDRDTGELFFGEGSRLTVL.